What follows is one T cell receptor beta chain and its context. Its antigen is not identified. The data are from a study of T cells in Graves' hyperthyroidism and ophthalmopathy. Findings and limits, study-wide: Most thyroid-expanded clonotypes above 0.001 were also found in blood.

The CDR3 loop spans 15 amino acids. Between the trimmed V and J ends, which lost 5 bases and 5 bases, there was a span of 15 bases. In germline, CDR1 is SEHNR, CDR2 FQNEAQ (reference sequence). Patients aged 18 to 65 with hyperthyroidism were newly diagnosed, with duration under 2 months. Thyroid ultrasound and orbital computed tomography, with clinical symptoms and serum thyroxine and TRAb, informed diagnoses. Amplified regions were TCR beta CDR3 sequences from RNA transcripts. In the first-round RT-PCR of the TCR CDR3, the HTBI primer set was used. TCRdb analysed the multiplex PCR reads with MiXCR anew, one entry per CDR3 protein. Here the sample spans 800,000 or so distinct CDR3 sequences, more than 30% being singletons.

Input material: blood. The rearrangement joins TRBV7-9 to TRBJ1-4, with D hard to call. The sequence derives from a man between 18 and 35 years old with Graves' hyperthyroidism. The CDR3 reads CASSLPAGENEKLFF. CDR3 sequence (DNA): TGTGCCAGCAGCCTACCCGCGGGAGAAAATGAAAAACTGTTTTTT.